This T cell receptor beta chain is drawn from a study of OX40 agonist ivuxolimab in advanced cancers. Study context: Partial responses occurred in three patients (one hepatocellular carcinoma, two cutaneous melanoma).

The CDR3 is 14 amino acids. J was trimmed by 8 bases and V by 3 bases; bases with no gene match: 6. The germline gives CDR1 KGHSH, CDR2 LQKENI. In regard to this clone: Its antigen is currently unknown.

Only in-frame clones appear in the TCRdb table, and some are missing; sequencing was by immunoSEQ multiplex PCR. The table lists over 95,000 clones, about 91% of them singletons. General study results and limits: More expanded clones were found, on average, in CD8+ than in CD4+ T cells.

This chain connects TRBV18 to TRBJ2-3; 9 nucleotides align to TRBD2. This clonotype was sampled from an adult with an advanced solid tumor such as melanoma, head and neck, liver or kidney cancer. The sequences come from CD4+ or CD8+ T cells sorted from blood, collected in a trial of the OX40 agonist ivuxolimab. CDR3 nucleotides: TGTGCCAGCTCACCGCACCGGGGACTAGCTACGCAGTATTTT. Its translation: CASSPHRGLATQYF.